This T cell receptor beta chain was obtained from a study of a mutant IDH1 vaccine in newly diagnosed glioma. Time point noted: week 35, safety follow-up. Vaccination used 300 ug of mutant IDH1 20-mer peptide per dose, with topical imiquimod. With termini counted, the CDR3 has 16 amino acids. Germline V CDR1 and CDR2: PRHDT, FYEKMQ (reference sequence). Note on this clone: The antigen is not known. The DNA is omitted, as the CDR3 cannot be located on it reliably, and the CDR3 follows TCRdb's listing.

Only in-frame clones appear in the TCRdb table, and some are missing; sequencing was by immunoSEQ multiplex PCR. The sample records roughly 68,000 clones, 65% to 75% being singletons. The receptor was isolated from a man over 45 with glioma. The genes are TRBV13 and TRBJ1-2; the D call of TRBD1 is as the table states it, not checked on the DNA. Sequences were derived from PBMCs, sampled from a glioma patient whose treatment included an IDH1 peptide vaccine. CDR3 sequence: CASSQMSSGQYFGYTF.